The 15 T cell receptor beta chains listed next were all sequenced from one sample in a study of blood T cell repertoires in COVID-19. Clones were sequenced by immunoSEQ multiplex PCR, and TCRdb holds only the in-frame ones, with some missing. The table shows about 190,000 clones, with around four fifths occurring only once. The sequenced sample consisted of peripheral blood. The source of these receptors is a human donor in a cohort sampled during active COVID-19.

V usage is TRBV7-2 and J usage is TRBJ2-3; 11 nucleotides line up with TRBD2. Germline V gene lookup returns CDR1 SGHTA and CDR2 FQGNSA. Losses at the gene ends were 6 bases for V and 1 base for J; bases not matched to a gene: 3. The CDR3 length is 15 residues. CDR3 protein: CASSTSGSRTDTQYF. CDR3 DNA: TGTGCCAGCAGTACTAGCGGGAGTCGCACAGATACGCAGTATTTT.

This clone occurred a few times. The DNA for the CDR3 is TGCGCCAGCAGCCAGGAAACTAGGGTGGGGAACATTCAGTACTTC. It translates to CASSQETRVGNIQYF. The chain joins TRBV4-1 to TRBJ2-4, with D perhaps matching TRBD2 (5 bases). CDR1 and CDR2 (germline): MGHRA, YSYEKL. This CDR3 contains 15 residues. V was pared by 3 bases and J by 7 bases, with 16 bases between.

The chain carries TRBV24-1 and TRBJ2-2; D uncertain. The CDR3 has 16 amino acids. Per the germline V gene, CDR1 is KGHDR and CDR2 is SFDVKD. V lost 3 bases, J lost 3 bases, and 13 bases lay in between. The CDR3 loop is CATSDPRDGDTGELFF. The CDR3 DNA is TGTGCCACCAGTGATCCGCGTGACGGAGACACCGGGGAGCTGTTTTTT.

The rearrangement joins TRBV6-5 to TRBJ1-1; the D is unclear. The CDR3 is 15 residues long. The V end was cut by 6 bases, the J end by 2 bases, with 16 bases between. Germline CDR1 and CDR2: MNHEY and SVGAGI. The CDR3 DNA reads as TGTGCCAGCAGGGATTGGGGAGGTTTAAACACTGAAGCTTTCTTT. Translating it yields CASRDWGGLNTEAFF.

CDR3: CSAQGQGSSYEQYF. CDR3 bases: TGCAGCGCCCAGGGACAGGGGAGCTCCTACGAGCAGTACTTC. The chain links TRBV29-1 to TRBJ2-7, with TRBD1 identical over 10 bases. V lost 7 bases, J lost 0 bases, and 6 bases stayed unmatched. The V gene's germline CDR1 is SQVTM and CDR2 ANQGSEA. The CDR3 runs to 14 residues.

Note on this clone: This same CDR3 is encoded by further DNA sequences in the sample. CDR3: CASSLASGAYNEQFF. In nucleotides, the CDR3 is TGCGCCAGCAGCTTGGCTAGCGGGGCGTACAATGAGCAGTTCTTC. This chain connects TRBV5-1 to TRBJ2-1, with 9 bases identical to TRBD2. The CDR3 spans 15 residues. After removal of 0 bases from V and 4 bases from J, the junction contained 2 bases not matched to a gene. The germline V gene has CDR1 SGHRS and CDR2 YFSETQ.

This chain uses TRBV29-1 with TRBJ2-7, with 7 positions matching TRBD1. The CDR3 has 13 residues. V dropped 4 bases and J dropped 7; count of bases not matched to a gene: 10. Germline values: CDR1 SQVTM, CDR2 ANQGSEA. Written as DNA, the CDR3 is TGCAGCGTTGGGGTCCGCCCAGGGGGTGAGCAGTACTTC. Translation gives CSVGVRPGGEQYF.

The V and J genes are TRBV7-9 and TRBJ1-5; D unresolved. The CDR3 sequence is 15 residues long. Trimming left V 0 bases short and J 0 bases short, with 6 bases between. Germline V CDR1 and CDR2: SEHNR, FQNEAQ (reference sequence). For the CDR3, the DNA is TGTGCCAGCAGCTTAGCCAGTAATAGCAATCAGCCCCAGCATTTT. This translates into CASSLASNSNQPQHF.

This clone was counted once. The chain combines TRBV19 with TRBJ2-2; D uncertain. V was clipped by 1 base and J by 4 bases, with 7 bases between them. Germline-derived CDR1 and CDR2 are LNHDA and SQIVND (reference sequence). The CDR3 is 14 residues long. This chain's CDR3 is CASSIAVSTGELFF. CDR3 bases: TGTGCCAGTAGTATAGCAGTCAGCACCGGGGAGCTGTTTTTT.

V usage is TRBV6-1 and J usage is TRBJ1-5; no reliable D call. V was cut by 1 base and J by 9 bases, with 13 bases left in between. The CDR3 spans 14 residues. Germline CDR1 MNHNS, CDR2 SASEGT. CDR3 in DNA: TGTGCCAGCAGTGAAGGGAGGGTCCAAATGCCCCAGCATTTT. Its translation is CASSEGRVQMPQHF.

This sequence joins TRBV29-1 and TRBJ2-3; 11 bases agree with TRBD2. CDR1 is SQVTM, CDR2 ANQGSEA, per germline. With 6 bases clipped from V and 0 bases from J, the junction kept 2 bases outside the gene matches. CDR3 length: 14 residues. CDR3 sequence: CSVVAGGSTDTQYF. The CDR3 nucleotides read TGCAGCGTGGTAGCGGGGGGGAGCACAGATACGCAGTATTTT.

V gene TRBV6-5 combines with J gene TRBJ2-3; TRBD2 matches at 8 bases. This CDR3 is built from 13 residues. Looked up from germline, CDR1 is MNHEY and CDR2 is SVGAGI. V dropped 6 bases and J dropped 5; count of bases not matched to a gene: 4. Here the CDR3 DNA reads TGTGCCAGCAGGCCCAGCGGGGGAGATACGCAGTATTTT. This sequence encodes CASRPSGGDTQYF.

CDR3 in DNA: TGTGCCAGCAGCTTTTCGTTCGGGGACAGGGCCTACGAGCAGTACTTC. It is translated as CASSFSFGDRAYEQYF. The gene calls are TRBV7-9 and TRBJ2-7, with 9 bases fitting TRBD1. With 3 bases clipped from V and 2 bases from J, the junction kept 8 bases outside the gene matches. The V gene's germline CDR1 is SEHNR and CDR2 FQNEAQ (reference sequence). The CDR3 spans 16 residues.

This rearrangement joins TRBV7-2 to TRBJ1-2, with D tentatively TRBD1 (5 bases). This CDR3 has 14 residues. Trimming took off 5 bases at V and 8 bases at J, with 18 bases between the two ends. Germline loops: CDR1 SGHTA, CDR2 FQGNSA. In DNA, the CDR3 is TGTGCCAGCAGCCCCGACGGTAGTAGGGGAGGCTACACCTTC. Its translation: CASSPDGSRGGYTF. Filled out from reference TRBV7-2 and TRBJ1-2, the complete variable domain reads GAGVSQSPSNKVTEKGKDVELRCDPISGHTALYWYRQSLGQGLEFLIYFQGNSAPDKSGLPSDRFSAERTGGSVSTLTIQRTQQEDSAVYLCASSPDGSRGGYTFGSGTRLTVV.

As DNA, the CDR3 is TGTGCCAGCAGCTTAGGGCTTCAGGGAAACACCATATATTTT. Its translation is CASSLGLQGNTIYF. The genes are TRBV7-2 and TRBJ1-3, with D unclear. CDR1 is SGHTA and CDR2 is FQGNSA in the germline V gene. V gave up 1 base and J gave up 4 bases, with 8 bases separating them. The CDR3 length is 14 residues. The variable domain in full, completed from reference TRBV7-2 and TRBJ1-3, reads GAGVSQSPSNKVTEKGKDVELRCDPISGHTALYWYRQSLGQGLEFLIYFQGNSAPDKSGLPSDRFSAERTGGSVSTLTIQRTQQEDSAVYLCASSLGLQGNTIYFGEGSWLTVV.